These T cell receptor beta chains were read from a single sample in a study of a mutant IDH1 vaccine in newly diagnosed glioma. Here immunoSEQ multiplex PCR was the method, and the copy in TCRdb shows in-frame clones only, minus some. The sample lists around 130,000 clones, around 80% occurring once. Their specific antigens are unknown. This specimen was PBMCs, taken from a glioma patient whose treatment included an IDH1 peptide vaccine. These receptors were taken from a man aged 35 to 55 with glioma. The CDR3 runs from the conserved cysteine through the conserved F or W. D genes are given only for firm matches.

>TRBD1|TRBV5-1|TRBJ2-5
TGCGCCAGCAGCTTGGGGGACAGGGGGCCAGAGACCCAGTACTTC
CASSLGDRGPETQYF
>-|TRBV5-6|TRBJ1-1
TGTGCCAGCAGCCCCATTGCGACAGGCTTGAACACTGAAGCTTTCTTT
CASSPIATGLNTEAFF
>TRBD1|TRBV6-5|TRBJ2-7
TGTGCCAGCCGGAGGACAGGAGGCTACGAGCAGTACTTC
CASRRTGGYEQYF
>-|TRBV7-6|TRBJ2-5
TGTGCCAGCAGCTTAGGAGGCAGGGGCCAAGAGACCCAGTACTTC
CASSLGGRGQETQYF
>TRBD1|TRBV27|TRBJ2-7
TGTGCCAGCAGTTTAGGTCCGGGACAGGGCACCTACGAGCAGTACTTC
CASSLGPGQGTYEQYF
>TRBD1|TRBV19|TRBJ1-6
TGTGCCAGTGGGGGACAGAGGGCCTCACCCCTCCACTTT
CASGGQRASPLHF
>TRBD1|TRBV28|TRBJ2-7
TGTGCCAGCAGTTTAGAAGACAGGGAAGGGGTGCAGTACTTC
CASSLEDREGVQYF
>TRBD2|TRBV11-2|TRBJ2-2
TGTGCCAGCAGTCTAGCACTAGCGGAGAACACCGGGGAGCTGTTTTTT
CASSLALAENTGELFF
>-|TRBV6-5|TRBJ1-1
TGTGCCAGCAGTTACGGGGGCACAAACACTGAAGCTTTCTTT
CASSYGGTNTEAFF
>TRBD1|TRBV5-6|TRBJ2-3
TGTGCCAGCAGCCACGGACAGGGCCCAGATACGCAGTATTTT
CASSHGQGPDTQYF